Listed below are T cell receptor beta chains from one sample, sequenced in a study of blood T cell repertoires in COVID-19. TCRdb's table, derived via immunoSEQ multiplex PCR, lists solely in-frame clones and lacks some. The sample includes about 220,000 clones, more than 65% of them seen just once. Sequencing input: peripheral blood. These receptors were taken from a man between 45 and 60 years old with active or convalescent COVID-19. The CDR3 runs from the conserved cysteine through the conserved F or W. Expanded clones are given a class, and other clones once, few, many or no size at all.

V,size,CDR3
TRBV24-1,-,CATSPPAGQGADYNEQFF
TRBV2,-,CASRSGQETQYF
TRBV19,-,CASSIGLVGWVNQPQHF
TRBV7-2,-,CASSPSSGYNEKLFF
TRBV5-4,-,CASSWTASDRNEQFF
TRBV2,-,CASSGTSGGTSSYNEQFF
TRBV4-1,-,CASSQDRDRYPSGANVLTF
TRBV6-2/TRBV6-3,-,CASSYPGGGHEAFF
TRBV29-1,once,CSATDSPKQFF
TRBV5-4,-,CAIARDPITNTGELFF
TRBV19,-,CASSIPTTNTEAFF
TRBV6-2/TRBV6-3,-,CASNPRVYNEQFF
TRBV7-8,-,CASSDRDRETQYF
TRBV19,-,CASSSTGMNTEAFF
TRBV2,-,CASSTRQGDEKLFF
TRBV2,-,CASSNRADTGELFF
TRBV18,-,CASSMAEGWGTEAFF
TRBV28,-,CASSYGSNQPQHF
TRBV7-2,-,CASSLDSSGIYEQYF
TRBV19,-,CASSIGLAGSHNEQFF
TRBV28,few,CASSSSTAGANVLTF
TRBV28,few,CASGLQGITNEKLFF
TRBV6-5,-,CASSRQGFGTGELFF
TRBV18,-,CASSPPGQGAHEQFF
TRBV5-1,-,CASRLGVRDTNTGELFF
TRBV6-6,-,CASSSGTEKLYGYTF
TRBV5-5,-,CASSAGTSGGEETQYF
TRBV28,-,CASSPIGGGAIQPQHF
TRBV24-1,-,CATSDSGIGGETQYF
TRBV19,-,CASSIREWGQPQHF
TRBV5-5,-,CASSWGGGGTDTQYF
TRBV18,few,CASSLDREYTEAFF
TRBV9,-,CASTVGSSGNTIYF
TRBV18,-,CASSTGGTDTQYF
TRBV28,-,CASSLTTGTYGYTF
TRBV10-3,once,CATTGGVGYTF
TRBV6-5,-,CASLRTLNNQPQHF
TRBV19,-,CASQQDSYTDTQYF
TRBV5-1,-,CASSLAAGGPWVQETQYF
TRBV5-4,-,CASSTQIQSPYTEAFF
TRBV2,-,CASSLGLVNEQFF
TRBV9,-,CASSAGTSTYEQYF
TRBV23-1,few,CASSPQGISSPLHF
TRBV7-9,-,CASSSGQAGTYEQYF
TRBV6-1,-,CASSEGGAIYGYTF
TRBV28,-,CASSLGLAYEQYF
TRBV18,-,CASSGGSGGAGETQYF
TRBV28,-,CASSPGGNEKLFF
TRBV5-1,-,CASSAGTGEKEFF